The 6 T cell receptor beta chains given below trace back to one sample, sequenced in a study of cytomegalovirus exposure and HLA in healthy donors. The PCR used 60 Vbeta and 13 Jbeta primers. The table came from immunoSEQ multiplex PCR; TCRdb's copy has only in-frame clones and leaves some out. Of about 90,000 clones in the sample, 60% to 85% are singletons; the top ten hold 4.6%. The sequencing sample was made of PBMCs. These receptors originate from a woman between 40 and 50 years old in good health and CMV-seropositive.

The chain recombines TRBV27 with TRBJ2-7; 13 positions match TRBD2. With V trimmed by 4 bases and J by 2 bases, 2 bases remained unmatched. The CDR3 is 15 amino acids. The germline gives CDR1 MNHEY, CDR2 SMNVEV (reference sequence). CDR3 amino acids: CASSWGLAGPYEQYF. In DNA form, the CDR3 reads TGTGCCAGCAGTTGGGGACTAGCGGGACCCTACGAGCAGTACTTC.

V and J are TRBV11-1 and TRBJ2-7; 8 bases fit TRBD1. The ends lost 4 bases at V and 2 bases at J; junction bases unmatched: 4. The CDR3 loop spans 14 amino acids. Germline assignment: CDR1 SGHAT and CDR2 FQDESV (reference sequence). The CDR3, as DNA: TGTGCCAGCAGCTCGGACAGGGTCACCTACGAGCAGTACTTC. It yields the protein CASSSDRVTYEQYF.

To note about this clone: This specimen includes other DNA sequences encoding the same CDR3. The chain recombines TRBV20-1 with TRBJ2-5; TRBD1 might be the D (5 bases). Per the germline V gene, CDR1 is DFQATT and CDR2 is SNEGSKA (reference sequence). The CDR3 contains 10 residues. V was trimmed by 6 bases and J by 5 bases, leaving 7 bases between them. The CDR3 sequence: CSARQETQYF. The CDR3 DNA reads as TGCAGTGCGCGACAGGAGACCCAGTACTTC.

The V gene is TRBV6-1, the J gene TRBJ2-4; 10 nucleotides line up with TRBD1. The CDR3 has 16 amino acids. Germline V gene sequence: CDR1 MNHNS, CDR2 SASEGT. After removal of 4 bases from V and 6 bases from J, the junction contained 9 bases not matched to a gene. CDR3 sequence reads: CASSVPGQGLANIQYF. The CDR3, as DNA: TGTGCCAGCAGTGTTCCGGGACAGGGGCTCGCAAACATTCAGTACTTC.

This chain connects TRBV7-3 to TRBJ1-1, with a possible D match to TRBD1 (6 bases). The CDR3 has 16 amino acids. Per germline, CDR1 SGHTA and CDR2 FQGTGA. Trimming shortened V by 2 bases and J by 7 bases, and 20 bases separated the two germline ends. In DNA form, the CDR3 reads TGTGCCAGCAGCTTATATCGGGGGGCGACAGGAAATGAAGCTTTCTTT. Translating gives CASSLYRGATGNEAFF.

J is TRBJ2-6 and V is TRBV10-3, with 7 bases aligning to TRBD2. From germline, CDR1 is ENHRY and CDR2 SYGVKD. CDR3 size: 16 residues. V lost 6 bases and J lost 0; bases outside the gene matches: 5. As DNA, the CDR3 is TGTGCCATCAGCACGGGACTACCCTCTGGGGCCAACGTCCTGACTTTC. Amino acid sequence: CAISTGLPSGANVLTF.